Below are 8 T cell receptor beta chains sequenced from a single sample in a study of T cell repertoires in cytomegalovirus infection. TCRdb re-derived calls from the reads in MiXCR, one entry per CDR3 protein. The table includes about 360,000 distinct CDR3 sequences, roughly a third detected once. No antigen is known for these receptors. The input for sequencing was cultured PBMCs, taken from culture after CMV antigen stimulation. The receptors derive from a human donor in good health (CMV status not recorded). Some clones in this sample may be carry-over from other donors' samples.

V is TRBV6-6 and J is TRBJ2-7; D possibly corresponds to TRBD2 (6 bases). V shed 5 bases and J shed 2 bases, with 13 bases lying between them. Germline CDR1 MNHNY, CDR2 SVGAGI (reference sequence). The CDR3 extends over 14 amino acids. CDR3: CASSGRTTAYEQYV. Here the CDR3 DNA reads TGTGCCAGCAGTGGGAGGACGACCGCCTACGAGCAGTACGTC.

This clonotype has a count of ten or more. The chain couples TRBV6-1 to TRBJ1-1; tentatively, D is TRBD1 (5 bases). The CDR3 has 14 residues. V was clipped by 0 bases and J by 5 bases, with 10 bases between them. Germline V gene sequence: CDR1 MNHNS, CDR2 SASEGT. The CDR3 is CASSEARGVTEAFF. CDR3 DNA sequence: TGTGCCAGCAGTGAAGCGAGAGGGGTTACTGAAGCTTTCTTT.

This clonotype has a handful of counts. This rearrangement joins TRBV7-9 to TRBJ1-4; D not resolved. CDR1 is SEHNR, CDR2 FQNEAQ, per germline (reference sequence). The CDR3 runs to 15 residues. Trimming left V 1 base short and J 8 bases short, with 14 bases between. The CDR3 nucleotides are TGTGCCAGCAGCTTAGAAGCCAGTGCTGGCGAAAAACTGTTTTTT. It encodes CASSLEASAGEKLFF.

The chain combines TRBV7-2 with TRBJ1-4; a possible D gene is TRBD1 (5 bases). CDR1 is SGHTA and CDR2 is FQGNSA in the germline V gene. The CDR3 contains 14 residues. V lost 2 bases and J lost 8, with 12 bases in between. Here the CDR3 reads CASSLRGDGEKLFF. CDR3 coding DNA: TGTGCCAGCAGCTTACGAGGGGACGGAGAAAAACTGTTTTTT.

The CDR3 DNA reads TGTGCCAGCAGCTTGACTAGCGGGAGTTCCGGGGAGCTGTTTTTT. Amino acids: CASSLTSGSSGELFF. The chain is built from TRBV7-9 and TRBJ2-2; 12 nucleotides match TRBD2. With V trimmed by 3 bases and J by 6 bases, 2 bases remained unmatched. The CDR3 is 15 amino acids. The germline gives CDR1 SEHNR, CDR2 FQNEAQ (reference sequence). Looking up the rest from reference TRBV7-9 and TRBJ2-2 gives the full variable domain: DTGVSQNPRHKITKRGQNVTFRCDPISEHNRLYWYRQTLGQGPEFLTYFQNEAQLEKSRLLSDRFSAERPKGSFSTLEIQRTEQGDSAMYLCASSLTSGSSGELFFGEGSRLTVL.

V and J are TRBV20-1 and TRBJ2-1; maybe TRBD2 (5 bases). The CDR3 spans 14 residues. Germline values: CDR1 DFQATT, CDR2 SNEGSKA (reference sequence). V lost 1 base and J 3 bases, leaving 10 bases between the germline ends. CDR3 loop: CSARGRTLYNEQFF. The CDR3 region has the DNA TGCAGTGCTAGAGGGAGGACTCTCTACAATGAGCAGTTCTTC.

The DNA for the CDR3 is TGTGCCACCAGGGGTTCAGGGGCCAACGTCCTGACTTTC. It is translated as CATRGSGANVLTF. The chain joins TRBV24-1 to TRBJ2-6, with D unresolved. In germline, CDR1 is KGHDR, CDR2 SFDVKD. V lost 7 bases, J lost 4 bases, and 7 bases lay in between. The CDR3 length is 13 residues.

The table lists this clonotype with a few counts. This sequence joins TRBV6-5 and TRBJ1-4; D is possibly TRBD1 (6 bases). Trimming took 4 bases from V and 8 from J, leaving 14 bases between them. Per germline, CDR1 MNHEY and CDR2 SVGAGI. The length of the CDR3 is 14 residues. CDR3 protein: CASSWGRGGEKLFF. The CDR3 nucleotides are TGTGCCAGCAGTTGGGGACGAGGGGGGGAAAAACTGTTTTTT.